The clone carrying this T cell receptor beta chain was observed a single time. Its antigen is currently unknown. This entry belongs to a study of CD8 T cells in Susac syndrome. In the study overall: Patients with Susac syndrome were, at the time of blood collection, therapy-naive, maintained on corticosteroids, or maintained on intravenous immunoglobulin alone.

RNA in amounts of about 0.45 to 1 ug was reverse transcribed with random hexamers. One entry per CDR3 protein, called by TCRdb with MiXCR from the immunoSEQ multiplex PCR reads. The sample has 100,000 to 150,000 distinct CDR3 sequences, 96% seen once; the top ten hold less than 0.15%. Sequencing of TCR beta was performed on blood CD8+ and CD4+ T cells. The CD8+ and CD4+ T cells were negatively isolated, with the TEMRA cells enriched by FACS. The length of the CDR3 is 14 residues. Germline lookup yields CDR1 SGHDT and CDR2 YYEEEE. Deletions cut 0 bases from V and 6 bases from J, with 11 bases between. Whole-study results and caveats: The study acknowledged a relatively small number of individuals in its TCR sequencing and HLA analysis.

The sample comprised CD4+ T cells from PBMCs. This sequence was found in a human donor with Susac syndrome. The rearrangement joins TRBV5-6 to TRBJ2-3; D may be TRBD1 (7 bases). As DNA, the CDR3 is TGTGCCAGCAGCTTGGGACAGGGAGGCGATACGCAGTATTTT. It yields the protein CASSLGQGGDTQYF.